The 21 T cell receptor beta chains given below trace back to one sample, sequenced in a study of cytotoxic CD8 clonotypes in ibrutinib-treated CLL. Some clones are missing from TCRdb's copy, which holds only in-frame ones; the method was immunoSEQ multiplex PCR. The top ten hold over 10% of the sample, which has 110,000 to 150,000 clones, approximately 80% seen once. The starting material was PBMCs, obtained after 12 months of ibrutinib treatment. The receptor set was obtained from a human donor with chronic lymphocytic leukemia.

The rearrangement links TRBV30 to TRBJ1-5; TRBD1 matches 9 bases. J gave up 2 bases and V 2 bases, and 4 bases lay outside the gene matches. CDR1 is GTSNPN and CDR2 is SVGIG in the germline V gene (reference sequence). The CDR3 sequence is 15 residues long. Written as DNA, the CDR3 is TGTGCCTGGAGTACAAGGACAGGGGGCAATCAGCCCCAGCATTTT. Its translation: CAWSTRTGGNQPQHF.

The CDR3 loop reads CASSVLAEGGETQYF. The CDR3 DNA sequence: TGTGCCAGCAGCGTTCTAGCGGAAGGCGGGGAGACCCAGTACTTC. This sequence joins TRBV9 and TRBJ2-5, with TRBD2 matching 7 bases. CDR1 is SGDLS, CDR2 YYNGEE, per germline. The trim removed 2 bases at V and 5 bases at J, leaving 9 bases unmatched. The CDR3 sequence is 15 residues long.

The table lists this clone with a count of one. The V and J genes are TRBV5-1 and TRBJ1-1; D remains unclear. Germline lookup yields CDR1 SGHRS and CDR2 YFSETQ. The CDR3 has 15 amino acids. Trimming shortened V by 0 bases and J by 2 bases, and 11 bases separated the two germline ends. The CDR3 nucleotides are TGCGCCAGCAGCTTGGCCAGGACCTATAACACTGAAGCTTTCTTT. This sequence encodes CASSLARTYNTEAFF.

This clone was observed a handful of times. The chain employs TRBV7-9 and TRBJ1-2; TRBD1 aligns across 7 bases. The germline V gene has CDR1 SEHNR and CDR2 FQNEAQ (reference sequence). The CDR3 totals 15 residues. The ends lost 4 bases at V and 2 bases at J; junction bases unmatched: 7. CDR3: CASSWSGQLNYGYTF. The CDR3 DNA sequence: TGTGCCAGCAGCTGGTCGGGACAGTTAAACTATGGCTACACCTTC. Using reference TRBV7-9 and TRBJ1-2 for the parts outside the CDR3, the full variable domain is DTGVSQNPRHKITKRGQNVTFRCDPISEHNRLYWYRQTLGQGPEFLTYFQNEAQLEKSRLLSDRFSAERPKGSFSTLEIQRTEQGDSAMYLCASSWSGQLNYGYTFGSGTRLTVV.

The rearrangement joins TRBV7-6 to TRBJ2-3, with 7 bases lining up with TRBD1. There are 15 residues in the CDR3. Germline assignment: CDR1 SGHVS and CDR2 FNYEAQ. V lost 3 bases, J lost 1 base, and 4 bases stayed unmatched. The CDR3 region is CASSLTGLGTDTQYF. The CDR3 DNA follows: TGTGCCAGCAGCTTGACAGGGCTCGGCACAGATACGCAGTATTTT.

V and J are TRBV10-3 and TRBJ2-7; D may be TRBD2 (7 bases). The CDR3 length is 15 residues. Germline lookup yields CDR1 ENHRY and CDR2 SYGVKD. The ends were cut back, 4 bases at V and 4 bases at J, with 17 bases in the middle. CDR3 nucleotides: TGTGCCATCAGTGGAGAGACGGGGGGCAGGTACGAGCAGTACTTC. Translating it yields CAISGETGGRYEQYF.

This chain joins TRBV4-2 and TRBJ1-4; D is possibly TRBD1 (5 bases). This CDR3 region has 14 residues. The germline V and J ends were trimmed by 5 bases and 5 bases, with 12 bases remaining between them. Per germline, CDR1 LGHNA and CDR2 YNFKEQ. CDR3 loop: CASSGDSRNEKLFF. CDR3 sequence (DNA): TGTGCCAGCAGCGGTGACAGTAGAAATGAAAAACTGTTTTTT.

CDR3 in amino acids: CSVRQGDQPQHF. CDR3 sequence (DNA): TGCAGCGTTAGACAGGGGGATCAGCCCCAGCATTTT. This chain connects TRBV29-1 to TRBJ1-5; 9 nucleotides match TRBD1. Germline V gene data show CDR1 as SQVTM and CDR2 as ANQGSEA. The CDR3 runs 12 residues. V shed 5 bases, J shed 5 bases, and the junction held 1 base outside the gene matches.

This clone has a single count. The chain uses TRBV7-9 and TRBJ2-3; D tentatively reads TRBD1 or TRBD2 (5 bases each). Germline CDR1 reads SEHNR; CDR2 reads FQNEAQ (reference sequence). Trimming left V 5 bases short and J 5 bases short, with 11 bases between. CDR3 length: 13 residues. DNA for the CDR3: TGTGCCAGCAGCCACGGGGCCATAGATACGCAGTATTTT. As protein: CASSHGAIDTQYF. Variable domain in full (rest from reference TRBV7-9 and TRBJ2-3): DTGVSQNPRHKITKRGQNVTFRCDPISEHNRLYWYRQTLGQGPEFLTYFQNEAQLEKSRLLSDRFSAERPKGSFSTLEIQRTEQGDSAMYLCASSHGAIDTQYFGPGTRLTVL.

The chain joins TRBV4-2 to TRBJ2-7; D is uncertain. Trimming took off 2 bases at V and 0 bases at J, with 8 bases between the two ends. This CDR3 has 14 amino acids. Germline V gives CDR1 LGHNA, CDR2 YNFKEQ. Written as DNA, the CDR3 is TGTGCCAGCAGCCAATTTCTTGGCTCCTACGAGCAGTACTTC. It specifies CASSQFLGSYEQYF.

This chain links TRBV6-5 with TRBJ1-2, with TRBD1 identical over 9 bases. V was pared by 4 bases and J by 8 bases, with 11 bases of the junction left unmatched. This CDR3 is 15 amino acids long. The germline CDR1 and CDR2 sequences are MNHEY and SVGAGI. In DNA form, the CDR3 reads TGTGCCAGCAGTTTCCAGACAGGGGGACTTGGCGGCTACACCTTC. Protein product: CASSFQTGGLGGYTF.

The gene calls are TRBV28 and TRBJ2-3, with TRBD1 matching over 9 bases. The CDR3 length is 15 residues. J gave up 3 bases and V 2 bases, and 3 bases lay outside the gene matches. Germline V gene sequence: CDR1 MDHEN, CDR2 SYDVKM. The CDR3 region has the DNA TGTGCCAGCAGTTTAGGGACAGGGAGAACAGATACGCAGTATTTT. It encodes CASSLGTGRTDTQYF.

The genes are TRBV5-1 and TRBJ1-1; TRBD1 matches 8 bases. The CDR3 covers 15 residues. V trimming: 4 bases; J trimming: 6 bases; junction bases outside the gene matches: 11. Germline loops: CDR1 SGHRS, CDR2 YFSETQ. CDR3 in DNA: TGCGCCAGCAGCCTAGGACAGGGTTTGGCCCCTGAAGCTTTCTTT. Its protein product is CASSLGQGLAPEAFF. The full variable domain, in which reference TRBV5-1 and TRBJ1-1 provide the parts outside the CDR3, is KAGVTQTPRYLIKTRGQQVTLSCSPISGHRSVSWYQQTPGQGLQFLFEYFSETQRNKGNFPGRFSGRQFSNSRSEMNVSTLELGDSALYLCASSLGQGLAPEAFFGQGTRLTVV.

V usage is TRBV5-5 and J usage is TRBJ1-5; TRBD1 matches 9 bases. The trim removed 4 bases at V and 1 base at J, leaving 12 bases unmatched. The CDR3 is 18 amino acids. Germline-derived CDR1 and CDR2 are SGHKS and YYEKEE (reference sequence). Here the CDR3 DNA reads TGTGCCAGCAGCCAACGTCCCGGGACAGGGATCAGCAATCAGCCCCAGCATTTT. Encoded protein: CASSQRPGTGISNQPQHF.

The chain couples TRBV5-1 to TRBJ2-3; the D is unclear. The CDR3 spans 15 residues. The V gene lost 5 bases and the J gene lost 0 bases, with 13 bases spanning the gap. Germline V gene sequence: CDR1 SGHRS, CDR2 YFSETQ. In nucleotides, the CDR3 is TGCGCCAGCAGTATTGAGGAACTAAGCACAGATACGCAGTATTTT. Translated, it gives CASSIEELSTDTQYF.

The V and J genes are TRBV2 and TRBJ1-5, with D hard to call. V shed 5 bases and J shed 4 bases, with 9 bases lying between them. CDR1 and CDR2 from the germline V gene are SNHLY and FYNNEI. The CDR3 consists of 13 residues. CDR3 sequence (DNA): TGTGCCAGCAGTCAAACAGAGAATCAGCCCCAGCATTTT. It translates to CASSQTENQPQHF.

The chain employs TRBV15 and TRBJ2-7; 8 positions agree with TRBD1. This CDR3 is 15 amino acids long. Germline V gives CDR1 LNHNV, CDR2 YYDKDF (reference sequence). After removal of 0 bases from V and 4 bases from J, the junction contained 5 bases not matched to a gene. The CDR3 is CATSRDPGGIYEQYF. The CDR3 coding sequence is TGTGCCACCAGCAGAGATCCAGGGGGCATTTACGAGCAGTACTTC.

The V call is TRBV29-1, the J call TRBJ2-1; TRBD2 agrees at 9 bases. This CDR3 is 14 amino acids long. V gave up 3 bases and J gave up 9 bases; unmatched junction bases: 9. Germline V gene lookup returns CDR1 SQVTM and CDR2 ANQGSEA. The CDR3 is CSVERGGRGSEQFF. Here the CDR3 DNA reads TGCAGCGTTGAGCGAGGCGGGAGGGGGAGTGAGCAGTTCTTC.

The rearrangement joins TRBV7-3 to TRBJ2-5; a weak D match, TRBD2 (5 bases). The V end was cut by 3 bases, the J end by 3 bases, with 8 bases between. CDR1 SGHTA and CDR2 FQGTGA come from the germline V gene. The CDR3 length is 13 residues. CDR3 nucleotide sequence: TGTGCCAGCAGCTTTTCCGGGGAAGAGACCCAGTACTTC. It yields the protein CASSFSGEETQYF.

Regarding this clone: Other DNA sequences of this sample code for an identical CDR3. DNA of the CDR3: TGCGCCAGCAGCTTGCAAGAGACCCAGTACTTC. This sequence encodes CASSLQETQYF. The gene calls are TRBV5-1 and TRBJ2-5; D unclear. The length of the CDR3 is 11 residues. CDR1 SGHRS and CDR2 YFSETQ come from the germline V gene. Trimming took off 1 base at V and 2 bases at J, with 0 bases between the two ends. The full variable domain, with the rest looked up from reference TRBV5-1 and TRBJ2-5, is KAGVTQTPRYLIKTRGQQVTLSCSPISGHRSVSWYQQTPGQGLQFLFEYFSETQRNKGNFPGRFSGRQFSNSRSEMNVSTLELGDSALYLCASSLQETQYFGPGTRLLVL.

This CDR3 is CASSPPDRGTHF. CDR3 sequence (DNA): TGTGCCAGCAGTCCACCAGACAGGGGTACACATTTT. The chain has TRBV28 and TRBJ1-5, with TRBD1 matching over 8 bases. The CDR3 totals 12 residues. Germline V gene data show CDR1 as MDHEN and CDR2 as SYDVKM. With V trimmed by 5 bases and J by 16 bases, 10 bases remained unmatched.